This T cell receptor (beta chain) is from a study of CD8 T cells in ankylosing spondylitis. TCRdb independently ran MiXCR on the 5' RACE reads; one entry per CDR3 protein. The data contain under 550,000 distinct CDR3 sequences, roughly 26% of them singletons. There are 16 residues in the CDR3. Trimming at V came to 3 bases and at J to 4 bases, leaving 11 bases not matched to a gene. The germline CDR1 and CDR2 sequences are KGHSH and LQKENI. Whole-study findings and limits: A TCR beta motif of fewer than 10 highly homologous variants seemed to mark ankylosing spondylitis blood. Matched ankylosing spondylitis synovial fluid reportedly showed significant enrichment of disease-linked clones. Previous work reported some of these motif variants in the synovial fluid and blood of reactive arthritis.

As regards this clonotype: Antigen unknown.

The chain is built from TRBV18 and TRBJ1-1; 7 nucleotides agree with TRBD1. Sequenced sample: blood, either unsorted or a sorted T cell fraction (not recorded which). The TCR was taken from a male donor with ankylosing spondylitis. The CDR3 protein is CASSPKTGPRGTEAFF. The CDR3 DNA reads TGTGCCAGCTCACCCAAGACAGGGCCCCGGGGCACTGAAGCTTTCTTT.